These T cell receptor beta chains were read from a single sample in a study of blood T cells in healthy people across ages. MiXCR, run by TCRdb on the 5' RACE reads, gives a single entry per CDR3 protein. Found here are some 850,000 distinct CDR3 sequences, approximately 24% of them singletons; the top ten hold roughly 3.1%. The same sample was also used in a study of T cells of mothers and their children.

Sequencing was performed on blood. Every receptor here comes from a boy younger than 18 in good health. The CDR3 runs from the conserved cysteine through the conserved F or W. D genes are given only for firm matches. Only part of the rows carry a size: once, few, many, or a class if the clone is expanded.

J gene,D gene,clone size,V gene,CDR3 protein,CDR3 DNA
TRBJ2-3,TRBD1,.,TRBV20-1,CSAPGTASTDTQYF,TGCAGTGCCCCCGGGACAGCCAGCACAGATACGCAGTATTTT
TRBJ2-3,TRBD1,.,TRBV14,CASNPGQGSTDTQYF,TGTGCCAGCAACCCGGGACAGGGGAGCACAGATACGCAGTATTTT
TRBJ1-1,.,.,TRBV12-3/TRBV12-4,CASSLGAAREAFF,TGTGCCAGCAGTTTAGGGGCCGCCCGCGAAGCTTTCTTT
TRBJ1-2,.,few,TRBV5-1,CASSLRQSNYGYTF,TGCGCCAGCAGCTTGCGCCAGAGTAACTATGGCTACACCTTC
TRBJ2-3,TRBD1,many,TRBV9,CASSNGQGLLGDTQYF,TGTGCCAGCAGCAACGGACAGGGACTCCTGGGAGATACGCAGTATTTT
TRBJ2-1,.,few,TRBV7-2,CASNPLHEQFF,TGTGCCAGCAACCCTTTGCATGAGCAGTTCTTC
TRBJ2-7,.,few,TRBV6-6,CASSPATGEIEQYF,TGTGCCAGCAGTCCGGCGACAGGTGAGATCGAGCAGTACTTC
TRBJ1-1,.,.,TRBV5-1,CASSLNSLETEAFF,TGCGCCAGCAGCTTGAACTCACTGGAGACTGAAGCTTTCTTT
TRBJ2-7,.,few,TRBV5-1,CASSLAPGQDYEQYF,TGCGCCAGCAGCTTGGCCCCCGGGCAAGACTACGAGCAGTACTTC
TRBJ2-1,TRBD2,.,TRBV29-1,CSVEGTSGASYNEQFF,TGCAGCGTTGAGGGGACTAGCGGGGCTTCTTACAATGAGCAGTTCTTC
TRBJ2-5,.,few,TRBV20-1,CSARWPAGETQYF,TGCAGTGCTAGGTGGCCTGCCGGAGAGACCCAGTACTTC
TRBJ2-3,TRBD2,few,TRBV6-5,CASTSGGAGGTDTQYF,TGTGCCAGCACGAGCGGGGGGGCGGGCGGCACAGATACGCAGTATTTT
TRBJ2-7,.,.,TRBV12-3/TRBV12-4,CASSPPGVYYEQYF,TGTGCCAGCAGTCCCCCAGGGGTCTACTACGAGCAGTACTTC
TRBJ2-4,.,few,TRBV7-2,CASSLRGASPKNIQYF,TGTGCCAGCAGCTTAAGGGGGGCTTCTCCCAAAAACATTCAGTACTTC
TRBJ2-5,.,many,TRBV4-1,CASSQTDGRQETQYF,TGCGCCAGCAGCCAGACGGACGGGAGACAAGAGACCCAGTACTTC
TRBJ1-1,TRBD1,.,TRBV2,CARGQGTEAFF,TGTGCCAGGGGACAGGGCACTGAAGCTTTCTTT
TRBJ1-3,.,.,TRBV29-1,CSVAGVPTGNTIYF,TGCAGCGTTGCAGGGGTCCCCACTGGAAACACCATATATTTT
TRBJ2-1,.,.,TRBV19,CASQGVGYNEQFF,TGTGCCAGCCAGGGTGTCGGGTACAATGAGCAGTTCTTC
TRBJ2-2,.,few,TRBV5-1,CASRRGYTGELFF,TGCGCCAGCCGCCGGGGTTACACCGGGGAGCTGTTTTTT
TRBJ1-1,.,.,TRBV29-1,CSVGMRATEAFF,TGCAGCGTGGGGATGAGGGCCACTGAAGCTTTCTTT
TRBJ2-5,.,.,TRBV7-9,CAMAGYRETQYF,TGTGCCATGGCGGGGTATAGGGAGACCCAGTACTTT
TRBJ1-1,.,few,TRBV20-1,CSARDHGAGNTEAFF,TGCAGTGCTAGAGATCACGGGGCAGGGAACACTGAAGCTTTCTTT
TRBJ2-5,.,.,TRBV20-1,CSARDGSPQETQYF,TGCAGTGCTAGAGATGGCTCCCCTCAAGAGACCCAGTACTTC
TRBJ1-1,TRBD1,.,TRBV6-5,CASSYGTDNWNTEAFF,TGTGCCAGCAGTTACGGGACAGACAATTGGAACACTGAAGCTTTCTTT
TRBJ2-1,TRBD1,.,TRBV11-2,CASRRPGQGFGEQFF,TGTGCCAGCAGGCGACCGGGACAGGGTTTCGGTGAGCAGTTCTTC
TRBJ1-4,.,few,TRBV15,CATEQGRFSGDEKLFF,TGTGCCACCGAGCAGGGGCGATTCTCGGGAGATGAAAAACTGTTTTTT
TRBJ2-1,.,.,TRBV10-2,CASSTRADYNEQFF,TGCGCCAGCAGTACACGAGCGGATTACAATGAGCAGTTCTTC
TRBJ2-1,TRBD2,few,TRBV12-3/TRBV12-4,CASSLSSGGRGFQFF,TGTGCCAGCAGTTTAAGTTCCGGGGGGAGGGGATTCCAGTTCTTC
TRBJ2-5,.,few,TRBV6-1,CASLEGRASETQYF,TGTGCCAGCCTAGAAGGCAGGGCCTCAGAGACCCAGTACTTC
TRBJ1-1,.,.,TRBV5-1,CASSSGLDRNTEAFF,TGCGCCAGCAGCTCGGGGCTGGACCGGAACACTGAAGCTTTCTTT
TRBJ2-3,TRBD2,few,TRBV30,CAWRWGGSTDTQYF,TGTGCCTGGAGATGGGGGGGAAGCACAGATACGCAGTATTTT
TRBJ2-7,TRBD1,few,TRBV6-5,CASSSSTGWDEQYF,TGTGCCAGCAGTTCATCGACAGGGTGGGACGAGCAGTACTTC
TRBJ2-1,TRBD2,few,TRBV7-9,CASSQTRGLADPQEQFF,TGTGCCAGCAGCCAAACCCGGGGACTAGCGGATCCACAGGAGCAGTTCTTC
TRBJ1-5,.,.,TRBV2,CASKQGDSNQPQHF,TGTGCCAGCAAACAGGGCGATAGCAATCAGCCCCAGCATTTT
TRBJ2-1,.,.,TRBV2,CASRSGTRSYNEQFF,TGTGCCAGCAGATCCGGGACTCGCTCCTACAATGAGCAGTTCTTC
TRBJ2-5,.,.,TRBV7-9,CASSSLTEGQETQYF,TGTGCCAGCAGCTCCCTCACGGAGGGGCAAGAGACCCAGTACTTC
TRBJ2-1,TRBD2,few,TRBV15,CATSREWGGREQFF,TGTGCCACCAGCAGGGAATGGGGGGGACGTGAGCAGTTCTTC
TRBJ2-1,.,few,TRBV4-2,CASRSLGEQFF,TGTGCCAGCAGGTCACTTGGTGAGCAGTTCTTC
TRBJ1-4,TRBD1,.,TRBV28,CASNQGGANEKLFF,TGTGCCAGCAACCAAGGGGGCGCTAATGAAAAACTGTTTTTT
TRBJ2-6,.,.,TRBV2,CASSVSFRVSGANVLTF,TGTGCCAGCAGTGTATCGTTCCGAGTCTCTGGGGCCAACGTCCTGACTTTC
TRBJ2-5,TRBD1,.,TRBV6-5,CASSWTGLETQYF,TGTGCCAGCAGTTGGACAGGGTTGGAGACCCAGTACTTC
TRBJ2-3,.,few,TRBV5-1,CASSSRNTDTQCF,TGCGCCAGCAGTAGCCGGAACACAGATACGCAGTGTTTT